The clone carrying this T cell receptor beta chain was found once. As yet, its antigen is unknown. This sample stems from a study of CD4 T cells in relation to SARS-CoV-2 and coronaviruses. Study background: After around 10 days of antigen culture, PBMC TCR beta CDR3s were sequenced. Crossreactive spike epitopes shared across donors were mapped to their HLA restriction.

Germline trimming cut 4 bases from V and 7 bases from J; bases unmatched to any gene: 6. The CDR3 totals 15 residues. Germline V gene sequence: CDR1 LNHDA, CDR2 SQIVND (reference sequence). Naive and memory CD4+ T cells were cultured with CEF, then survey-sequenced. This table comes from immunoSEQ multiplex PCR, and its TCRdb copy is limited to in-frame clones, with some not included. The data show 35,000 to 45,000 clones, nearly 85% seen once. Sequencing was done on a sample of naive CD4+ T cells from PBMCs, cultured in vitro. Specified subset: naive CD4+ T cells isolated by negative enrichment. The genes are TRBV19 and TRBJ2-1; TRBD1 matches 11 bases. The clonotype originates from an adult with COVID-19. Here the CDR3 DNA reads TGTGCCAGTAGTACACCGGGACAGGGGGGAAATGAGCAGTTCTTC. Residues: CASSTPGQGGNEQFF.